The TCR beta chain under discussion was sequenced for a study of patients and donors after allogeneic stem cell transplantation. Trimming cost V 1 base and J 4 bases; bases outside gene matches: 5. This CDR3 spans 16 amino acids. The germline V gene has CDR1 LGHNA and CDR2 YSLEER. Each CDR3 protein is one row after TCRdb ran MiXCR on the RT-PCR reads. The sample comprises about a million distinct CDR3 sequences, more than 15% of which are singletons, and under 6.5% rests with the top ten. This clonotype was seen a handful of times. The specimen sequenced was blood, either unsorted or a sorted T cell fraction (not recorded which). The chain recombines TRBV4-3 with TRBJ2-1; TRBD2 aligns across 9 bases. The receptor was isolated from a human donor who was either an allogeneic HSCT recipient or a stem cell or donor lymphocyte infusion donor (not recorded which). It is not recorded whose cells these are; they may come from a transplant donor. The CDR3 DNA follows: TGCGCCAGCAGCCAAGGGGCTAGCGGGGCATACAATGAGCAGTTCTTC. Translating gives CASSQGASGAYNEQFF.